The 27 T cell receptor beta chains given below trace back to one sample, sequenced in a study of blood T cell repertoires in COVID-19. Sequencing used immunoSEQ multiplex PCR; TCRdb keeps in-frame clones, though not all of them. The sample shows about 160,000 clones, under 85% of them seen only once. The sample comprised peripheral blood. Source of these receptors: a man aged 65 to 79 with acute or convalescent COVID-19.

The genes are TRBV9 and TRBJ2-1; 8 bases agree with TRBD2. V was clipped by 4 bases and J by 4 bases; unmatched bases: 13. Germline values: CDR1 SGDLS, CDR2 YYNGEE. The CDR3 is 17 residues long. The CDR3 spells CASSFQIWTSRYNEQFF. The DNA of the CDR3 is TGTGCCAGCAGCTTCCAGATCTGGACTAGCAGATACAATGAGCAGTTCTTC.

The rearrangement joins TRBV28 to TRBJ1-2; the match to TRBD1 covers 7 bases. V shed 1 base and J 4 bases; nucleotides not matched to a gene: 6. The CDR3 has 15 amino acids. CDR1 is MDHEN, CDR2 SYDVKM, per germline. The CDR3 sequence is CASSLSTGSSYGYTF. In DNA form, the CDR3 reads TGTGCCAGCAGTTTATCGACAGGGTCGTCCTATGGCTACACCTTC.

The J gene is TRBJ1-1, the V gene TRBV10-2; D is perhaps TRBD1 (5 bases). Germline CDR1 WSHSY, CDR2 SAAADI. The CDR3 covers 12 residues. V was shortened by 7 bases and J by 6 bases, with 12 bases between the two germline ends. CDR3 sequence: CASTVGAAEAFF. The CDR3 coding sequence is TGCGCCAGCACGGTTGGGGCCGCTGAAGCTTTCTTT.

The V gene is TRBV7-9, the J gene TRBJ2-1; D remains unclear. Deletions cut 7 bases from V and 8 bases from J, with 9 bases between. CDR1 is SEHNR, CDR2 FQNEAQ, per germline (reference sequence). The CDR3 sequence is 11 residues long. CDR3 sequence (DNA): TGTGCCAGCACCCGGTTTGATGAGCAGTTCTTC. Its protein product is CASTRFDEQFF.

This clone was picked up many times. The J gene is TRBJ2-5, the V gene TRBV24-1; 7 bases align to TRBD1. The J segment lost 2 bases and the V segment lost 2 bases, leaving 1 base of the junction unmatched. The CDR3 runs 14 residues. Germline V CDR1 and CDR2: KGHDR, SFDVKD. The CDR3 here is CATSDWGQQETQYF. As DNA, the CDR3 is TGTGCCACCAGTGATTGGGGACAGCAAGAGACCCAGTACTTC.

The chain uses TRBV5-4 and TRBJ1-2, with 7 nucleotides matching TRBD1. Trimming took 4 bases from V and 8 from J; bases not matched to a gene: 11. The CDR3 spans 14 residues. Germline V CDR1 and CDR2: SGHNT, YYREEE (reference sequence). The CDR3 spells CASSPGGTDQGYTF. The CDR3 DNA reads as TGTGCCAGCAGCCCTGGGGGGACAGATCAGGGCTACACCTTC.

The CDR3 spells CAPGGSYNEQFF. As DNA, the CDR3 is TGTGCTCCAGGGGGCTCCTACAATGAGCAGTTCTTC. This chain joins TRBV2 and TRBJ2-1; 7 bases align to TRBD1. This CDR3 contains 12 residues. Germline V gene sequence: CDR1 SNHLY, CDR2 FYNNEI.

The chain carries TRBV21-1 and TRBJ1-1; the DNA was not compared with TRBD1, the D call given in the table. TRBV21-1 corresponds to a pseudogene. This CDR3 is built from 16 residues. The CDR3 sequence: CASRLPGAKGYTEAFF. CDR3 nucleotide sequence: TGTGCCAGCAGACTTCCAGGGGCTAAAGGGTACACTGAAGCTTTCTTT.

The rearrangement joins TRBV11-3 to TRBJ2-2; weak D call: TRBD1 (6 bases). Trimming left V 4 bases short and J 8 bases short, with 17 bases between. Per the germline V gene, CDR1 is SGHNT and CDR2 is YENEEA. The length of the CDR3 is 15 residues. The DNA for the CDR3 is TGTGCCAGCAGCTCCTTACAGGGTTTAAGTGGGGAGCTGTTTTTT. Protein: CASSSLQGLSGELFF. Full variable domain (rest looked up from reference TRBV11-3 and TRBJ2-2): EAGVVQSPRYKIIEKKQPVAFWCNPISGHNTLYWYLQNLGQGPELLIRYENEEAVDDSQLPKDRFSAERLKGVDSTLKIQPAELGDSAVYLCASSSLQGLSGELFFGEGSRLTVL.

V usage is TRBV18 and J usage is TRBJ2-3, with D uncertain. V lost 0 bases, J lost 0 bases, and 10 bases lay in between. Germline V lookup: CDR1 KGHSH, CDR2 LQKENI. This CDR3 has 16 residues. The CDR3 loop is CASSPPYSRSTDTQYF. In DNA, the CDR3 is TGTGCCAGCTCACCACCTTATTCGAGAAGCACAGATACGCAGTATTTT.

J is TRBJ2-5 and V is TRBV11-1; a possible D gene is TRBD2 (7 bases). Germline values: CDR1 SGHAT, CDR2 FQDESV (reference sequence). This CDR3 has 16 amino acids. Trimming cost V 2 bases and J 0 bases, with 13 bases left between them. CDR3 sequence: CASSLIGGADQETQYF. CDR3 DNA sequence: TGTGCCAGCAGCTTAATAGGGGGGGCGGACCAAGAGACCCAGTACTTC.

CDR3 protein: CASSEAASGGQETQYF. The DNA for the CDR3 is TGTGCCAGCAGTGAAGCGGCTAGCGGGGGCCAAGAGACCCAGTACTTC. The rearrangement links TRBV6-1 to TRBJ2-5, with TRBD2 matching over 10 bases. This CDR3 spans 16 amino acids. Per germline, CDR1 MNHNS and CDR2 SASEGT. The V gene end was trimmed by 0 bases and the J gene end by 1 base; junction bases not matched to a gene: 2.

The chain carries TRBV6-1 and TRBJ1-5; 8 positions agree with TRBD1. This CDR3 spans 14 amino acids. V was clipped by 3 bases and J by 6 bases; unmatched bases: 4. Per the germline V gene, CDR1 is MNHNS and CDR2 is SASEGT. CDR3 nucleotides: TGTGCCAGCAGTGATCGAGGACAGGGTCAGCCCCAGCATTTT. Translated, it gives CASSDRGQGQPQHF.

This rearrangement joins TRBV10-3 to TRBJ1-2; D not resolved. V was trimmed by 8 bases and J by 5 bases, leaving 18 bases between them. The CDR3 has 14 amino acids. Germline V lookup: CDR1 ENHRY, CDR2 SYGVKD. The CDR3 DNA reads as TGTGCCATCGAGGACCGGGGTCTGCCTTATGGCTACACCTTC. Its protein product is CAIEDRGLPYGYTF.

This chain links TRBV7-3 with TRBJ2-1; TRBD2 is a possible D gene (6 bases). Germline V CDR1 and CDR2: SGHTA, FQGTGA. The CDR3 length is 17 residues. V lost 2 bases to trimming and J lost 0 bases, with 14 bases between them. CDR3: CASSLSPGSGSYNEQFF. DNA of the CDR3: TGTGCCAGCAGCTTATCCCCCGGTAGCGGCTCCTACAATGAGCAGTTCTTC.

The chain links TRBV30 to TRBJ2-2, with D possibly matching TRBD2 (5 bases). Per germline, CDR1 GTSNPN and CDR2 SVGIG (reference sequence). CDR3 length: 15 amino acids. V lost 0 bases and J lost 8, with 16 bases in between. CDR3 amino acids: CAWSVGGIGRGELFF. The CDR3 DNA reads TGTGCCTGGAGTGTAGGAGGAATTGGTAGGGGGGAGCTGTTTTTT.

This CDR3 reads CAAGTGVIQPQHF. Written as DNA, the CDR3 is TGTGCCGCCGGGACAGGGGTAATTCAGCCCCAGCATTTT. V gene TRBV10-3 combines with J gene TRBJ1-5; 10 bases align to TRBD1. The germline gives CDR1 ENHRY, CDR2 SYGVKD. Unmatched junction bases numbered 7, after V lost 11 bases and J lost 6 bases. This CDR3 has 13 amino acids.

The J gene is TRBJ2-2, the V gene TRBV11-3, with a weak D call TRBD1 (5 bases). Trimming removed 5 bases at V and 4 bases at J, with 14 bases between. The CDR3 contains 15 residues. Per the germline V gene, CDR1 is SGHNT and CDR2 is YENEEA. The chain's CDR3 is CASSPAAGFTGELFF. DNA for the CDR3: TGTGCCAGCAGCCCGGCGGCAGGGTTCACCGGGGAGCTGTTTTTT. The full variable domain, with the rest looked up from reference TRBV11-3 and TRBJ2-2, is EAGVVQSPRYKIIEKKQPVAFWCNPISGHNTLYWYLQNLGQGPELLIRYENEEAVDDSQLPKDRFSAERLKGVDSTLKIQPAELGDSAVYLCASSPAAGFTGELFFGEGSRLTVL.

This clone was picked up a small number of times. DNA of the CDR3: TGTGCCAGCAGCTCGCTAGCGGGGGGGGGCAATGAGCAGTTCTTC. Amino acid sequence: CASSSLAGGGNEQFF. V and J are TRBV5-8 and TRBJ2-1; 12 positions agree with TRBD2. The V gene end was trimmed by 3 bases and the J gene end by 6 bases; junction bases not matched to a gene: 4. This CDR3 comprises 15 residues. Germline CDR1 SGHTS, CDR2 YDEGEE. The full variable domain, its missing parts supplied by reference TRBV5-8 and TRBJ2-1, is EAGVTQSPTHLIKTRGQQATLRCSPISGHTSVYWYQQALGLGLQFLLWYDEGEERNRGNFPPRFSGRQFPNYSSELNVNALELEDSALYLCASSSLAGGGNEQFFGPGTRLTVL.

The chain joins TRBV2 to TRBJ1-2, with no clear D. Trimming pared 2 bases from V and 6 bases from J, leaving 10 bases between. CDR1 and CDR2 (germline): SNHLY, FYNNEI. The CDR3 extends over 13 amino acids. The DNA of the CDR3 is TGTGCCAGCAGTGAACTGAGGGAGGATGGCTACACCTTC. As protein: CASSELREDGYTF.

The J gene is TRBJ2-1, the V gene TRBV11-2, with D possibly matching TRBD1 (6 bases). The length of the CDR3 is 16 residues. V lost 4 bases, J lost 3 bases, and 16 bases lay in between. Germline V gene sequence: CDR1 SGHAT, CDR2 FQNNGV. This CDR3 reads CASSSLTGQFYNEQFF. The CDR3 DNA is TGTGCCAGCAGCTCGCTAACGGGACAATTCTACAATGAGCAGTTCTTC.

The V call is TRBV7-8, the J call TRBJ2-3; D gene unclear. Germline-derived CDR1 and CDR2 are SGHVS and FQNEAQ. V was pared by 2 bases and J by 4 bases, with 10 bases between. The CDR3 contains 14 residues. CDR3 in amino acids: CASSLSSAADTQYF. The CDR3 bases are TGTGCCAGCAGCTTAAGCAGCGCCGCAGATACGCAGTATTTT.

This chain uses TRBV6-1 with TRBJ2-1; 10 bases agree with TRBD1. The CDR3 has 16 residues. The V and J ends lost 6 bases and 7 bases, in that order; junction bases with no gene match: 12. Germline values: CDR1 MNHNS, CDR2 SASEGT. The CDR3 is CASSEPGQGTGNEQFF. For the CDR3, the DNA is TGTGCCAGCAGCGAACCGGGACAGGGGACGGGTAATGAGCAGTTCTTC.

V usage is TRBV5-1 and J usage is TRBJ2-1; 10 nucleotides align to TRBD2. The germline V gene has CDR1 SGHRS and CDR2 YFSETQ. The trim removed 4 bases at V and 3 bases at J, leaving 4 bases unmatched. This CDR3 is 15 amino acids long. The CDR3 reads CASSAVAGGYNEQFF. In nucleotides, the CDR3 is TGCGCCAGCAGCGCCGTAGCGGGGGGCTACAATGAGCAGTTCTTC. The full variable domain, completed using reference TRBV5-1 and TRBJ2-1, is KAGVTQTPRYLIKTRGQQVTLSCSPISGHRSVSWYQQTPGQGLQFLFEYFSETQRNKGNFPGRFSGRQFSNSRSEMNVSTLELGDSALYLCASSAVAGGYNEQFFGPGTRLTVL.

The V and J genes are TRBV6-5 and TRBJ2-1, with 12 bases that match TRBD1. With 2 bases clipped from V and 8 bases from J, the junction kept 1 base outside the gene matches. Germline V lookup: CDR1 MNHEY, CDR2 SVGAGI. The CDR3 loop spans 14 amino acids. The CDR3: CASSYGTGGDEQFF. CDR3 DNA: TGTGCCAGCAGTTACGGGACAGGGGGCGATGAGCAGTTCTTC.

This clone was seen just once. The chain joins TRBV27 to TRBJ2-7; D remains unclear. The V and J ends lost 6 bases and 6 bases respectively, with 18 bases between them. This CDR3 comprises 14 residues. CDR1 is MNHEY, CDR2 SMNVEV, per germline (reference sequence). The DNA of the CDR3 is TGTGCCAGCAGCTTAGACGAGCAGCGAATCGAGCAGTACTTC. Translating gives CASSLDEQRIEQYF.

V and J are TRBV5-1 and TRBJ2-2; weak D call: TRBD2 (5 bases). V lost 4 bases, J lost 3 bases, and 13 bases lay in between. CDR1 SGHRS and CDR2 YFSETQ come from the germline V gene. CDR3 size: 15 residues. DNA for the CDR3: TGCGCCAGCAGCCAAAGAGGGCGGCACACCGGGGAGCTGTTTTTT. It codes for CASSQRGRHTGELFF.